Shown below are 23 T cell receptor beta chains from a single sample sequenced in a study of T cell repertoires in ileal Crohn's disease (dated by TCRdb to between 2017 and 2020). Library method: the immunoSEQ multiplex PCR assay. Imported from immuneACCESS, the table was reduced by TCRdb to in-frame sequences with V and J called. These copies leave out some clones; in studies compared against another copy, an unresolved V gene accounts for under half, and the cause of the remainder is not known. Recorded for this sample are about 7,200 clones; around four fifths of them occurred a single time. The ten largest account for around 27% of the sample. In the paper's terms, the time point label means: proximal margin of the surgical specimen (macroscopically non-inflamed). Specimen: ileal tissue. The receptors stem from an adult with Crohn's disease.

The chain is built from TRBV6-5 and TRBJ1-6; 8 positions match TRBD1. CDR3 length: 15 residues. V dropped 6 bases and J dropped 14; count of bases not matched to a gene: 15. CDR1 is MNHEY and CDR2 is SVGAGI in the germline V gene. The CDR3 here is CASSKNGQGRSSLHF. CDR3 in DNA: TGTGCCAGCAGCAAAAACGGACAGGGTCGCTCATCCCTCCACTTT.

J is TRBJ1-2 and V is TRBV19; the D is unclear. The germline V gene has CDR1 LNHDA and CDR2 SQIVND (reference sequence). The CDR3 spans 12 residues. The germline V and J ends were trimmed by 3 bases and 6 bases, with 8 bases remaining between them. CDR3 loop: CASSIYRDGYTF. The CDR3 coding sequence is TGTGCCAGTAGTATTTATCGCGATGGCTACACCTTC.

The V call is TRBV30, the J call TRBJ1-3, with 11 bases aligning to TRBD1. In germline, CDR1 is GTSNPN, CDR2 SVGIG (reference sequence). The length of the CDR3 is 18 residues. J was trimmed by 3 bases and V by 2 bases; bases with no gene match: 12. The CDR3 spells CAWSTWGGTGGNGNTIYF. In DNA form, the CDR3 reads TGTGCCTGGAGTACATGGGGGGGGACAGGGGGTAATGGAAACACCATATATTTT. Using reference TRBV30 and TRBJ1-3 for the parts outside the CDR3, the full variable domain is SQTIHQWPATLVQPVGSPLSLECTVEGTSNPNLYWYRQAAGRGLQLLFYSVGIGQISSEVPQNLSASRPQDRQFILSSKKLLLSDSGFYLCAWSTWGGTGGNGNTIYFGEGSWLTVV.

This chain uses TRBV28 with TRBJ2-2; 9 bases match TRBD2. Trimming removed 4 bases from V and 1 base from J; junction bases left unmatched: 10. Germline V gene lookup returns CDR1 MDHEN and CDR2 SYDVKM. The CDR3 covers 18 residues. The CDR3 region is CASSSPGLAKLNTGELFF. CDR3 nucleotides: TGTGCCAGCAGTTCTCCGGGACTAGCCAAATTGAACACCGGGGAGCTGTTTTTT. Variable domain in full (rest from reference TRBV28 and TRBJ2-2): DVKVTQSSRYLVKRTGEKVFLECVQDMDHENMFWYRQDPGLGLRLIYFSYDVKMKEKGDIPEGYSVSREKKERFSLILESASTNQTSMYLCASSSPGLAKLNTGELFFGEGSRLTVL.

This clone is a singleton in its sample. V is TRBV30 and J is TRBJ1-5, with a weak D call TRBD1 (5 bases). This CDR3 comprises 13 residues. Germline assignment: CDR1 GTSNPN and CDR2 SVGIG (reference sequence). Trimming cost V 5 bases and J 0 bases, with 8 bases left between them. In DNA, the CDR3 is TGTGCCTGGGGACATCATAGCAATCAGCCCCAGCATTTT. Amino acids: CAWGHHSNQPQHF.

The chain recombines TRBV30 with TRBJ2-2, with D tentatively TRBD1 or TRBD2 (7 bases each). Germline V gene data show CDR1 as GTSNPN and CDR2 as SVGIG (reference sequence). CDR3 length: 15 amino acids. The ends were cut back, 3 bases at V and 3 bases at J, with 14 bases in the middle. The CDR3: CAWRQGGADTGELFF. In DNA form, the CDR3 reads TGTGCCTGGAGGCAGGGGGGGGCGGACACCGGGGAGCTGTTTTTT.

CDR3 sequence reads: CASSLGPGSDTF. The CDR3, as DNA: TGTGCCAGCAGCTTAGGCCCGGGGTCGGACACCTTC. The chain employs TRBV7-9 and TRBJ1-2; D is unresolved. Germline V lookup: CDR1 SEHNR, CDR2 FQNEAQ (reference sequence). V was pared by 1 base and J by 12 bases, with 12 bases between. The CDR3 consists of 12 residues.

The V and J genes are TRBV5-1 and TRBJ2-5; a weak D match, TRBD1 (6 bases). Germline CDR1 is SGHRS and CDR2 is YFSETQ. The CDR3 sequence is 13 residues long. The germline V and J ends were trimmed by 0 bases and 3 bases, with 6 bases remaining between them. The CDR3 DNA reads TGCGCCAGCAGCTTGGAGGGGGAAGAGACCCAGTACTTC. Encoded protein: CASSLEGEETQYF. Complete variable domain (other parts from reference TRBV5-1 and TRBJ2-5): KAGVTQTPRYLIKTRGQQVTLSCSPISGHRSVSWYQQTPGQGLQFLFEYFSETQRNKGNFPGRFSGRQFSNSRSEMNVSTLELGDSALYLCASSLEGEETQYFGPGTRLLVL.

The rearrangement links TRBV7-8 to TRBJ2-7, with D hard to call. The germline V and J ends were trimmed by 3 bases and 0 bases, with 9 bases remaining between them. The CDR3 contains 14 residues. CDR1 is SGHVS and CDR2 is FQNEAQ in the germline V gene. The CDR3 reads CASSFRRNSYEQYF. Written as DNA, the CDR3 is TGTGCCAGCAGCTTTCGGCGGAACTCCTACGAGCAGTACTTC. Supplemented by reference TRBV7-8 and TRBJ2-7, the full variable domain reads GAGVSQSPRYKVAKRGQDVALRCDPISGHVSLFWYQQALGQGPEFLTYFQNEAQLDKSGLPSDRFFAERPEGSVSTLKIQRTQQEDSAVYLCASSFRRNSYEQYFGPGTRLTVT.

The chain links TRBV6-5 to TRBJ1-1; no definite D call. Trimming stripped 4 bases from V and 3 bases from J, with 9 bases between. There are 13 residues in the CDR3. Germline V lookup: CDR1 MNHEY, CDR2 SVGAGI. Written as DNA, the CDR3 is TGTGCCAGCAGTTTTGCCAGAGACACTGAAGCTTTCTTT. This gives the protein CASSFARDTEAFF.

The rearrangement joins TRBV5-1 to TRBJ2-2; D uncertain. The CDR3 has 13 residues. V lost 3 bases and J lost 5, with 8 bases in between. The V gene's germline CDR1 is SGHRS and CDR2 YFSETQ. For the CDR3, the DNA is TGCGCCAGCAGCTATGATTTTACCGGGGAGCTGTTTTTT. This translates into CASSYDFTGELFF.

This chain connects TRBV10-1 to TRBJ2-3; 7 bases are a match to TRBD2. Germline trimming cut 8 bases from V and 0 bases from J; bases unmatched to any gene: 5. CDR1 and CDR2 (germline): WNHNN, SYGVQD (reference sequence). This CDR3 comprises 14 residues. DNA for the CDR3: TGCGCCAGCGGACTAGACTCTAGCACAGATACGCAGTATTTT. Translation: CASGLDSSTDTQYF.

The chain uses TRBV15 and TRBJ1-2; no clear D gene. The CDR3 sequence is 14 residues long. The V gene lost 0 bases and the J gene lost 2 bases, with 7 bases spanning the gap. CDR1 LNHNV and CDR2 YYDKDF come from the germline V gene (reference sequence). The CDR3 region has the DNA TGTGCCACCAGCAGAGATTGGATAAACTATGGCTACACCTTC. It translates to CATSRDWINYGYTF.

The chain couples TRBV5-1 to TRBJ2-3, with TRBD1 identical over 8 bases. This CDR3 has 16 amino acids. The germline V gene has CDR1 SGHRS and CDR2 YFSETQ. V lost 0 bases to trimming and J lost 5 bases; unmatched junction nucleotides: 8. The CDR3: CASSLEGIQGVDTQYF. CDR3 in DNA: TGCGCCAGCAGCTTGGAGGGAATACAGGGGGTAGATACGCAGTATTTT.

The chain carries TRBV7-2 and TRBJ2-1, with D perhaps matching TRBD2 (5 bases). Deletions cut 3 bases from V and 5 bases from J, with 8 bases between. Germline loops: CDR1 SGHTA, CDR2 FQGNSA. The CDR3 loop spans 13 amino acids. The CDR3 nucleotides read TGTGCCAGCAGCTTGATGACTAACAATGAGCAGTTCTTC. It encodes CASSLMTNNEQFF.

This chain connects TRBV19 to TRBJ1-1; 8 bases are shared with TRBD1. Germline CDR1 LNHDA, CDR2 SQIVND (reference sequence). V lost 6 bases and J lost 0; bases outside the gene matches: 3. The CDR3 contains 14 residues. CDR3 nucleotide sequence: TGTGCCAGTAGGGCCAGGGGGCTGAACACTGAAGCTTTCTTT. It translates to CASRARGLNTEAFF.

The genes are TRBV28 and TRBJ1-1; no clear D. The ends were cut back, 2 bases at V and 3 bases at J, with 19 bases in the middle. From germline, CDR1 is MDHEN and CDR2 SYDVKM. CDR3 length: 17 residues. The DNA of the CDR3 is TGTGCCAGCAGTTTAATAGGGAACTATCGCTTGGACACTGAAGCTTTCTTT. This gives the protein CASSLIGNYRLDTEAFF.

The chain is built from TRBV11-1 and TRBJ1-5; D not certain. The CDR3 sequence is 13 residues long. The V gene lost 1 base and the J gene lost 6 bases, with 7 bases spanning the gap. The germline V gene has CDR1 SGHAT and CDR2 FQDESV (reference sequence). CDR3 amino acids: CASSLGRGQPQHF. The CDR3 DNA is TGTGCCAGCAGCTTAGGTCGAGGTCAGCCCCAGCATTTT.

As for this clone: Mismatch with germline at one junction end may stem from a read error. V usage is TRBV7-7 and J usage is TRBJ2-5, with a weak D call TRBD2 (5 bases). The CDR3 runs 14 residues. The germline gives CDR1 SSHAT, CDR2 FNYEAQ (reference sequence). CDR3 coding DNA: TGTGCTAGCAGCTTAGCGTTCCCCCCAGAGACCCAGTACTTC. Amino acids: CASSLAFPPETQYF.

The gene calls are TRBV10-3 and TRBJ2-1, with a possible D match to TRBD1 (7 bases). Germline CDR1 ENHRY, CDR2 SYGVKD. V was cut by 10 bases and J by 8 bases, with 18 bases left in between. The CDR3 covers 13 residues. In DNA, the CDR3 is TGTGCCACTTTCCAGGGGGGCCTCGATGAGCAGTTCTTC. Amino acid sequence: CATFQGGLDEQFF.

This sequence joins TRBV19 and TRBJ2-7; tentatively, D is TRBD2 (5 bases). Deletions cut 6 bases from V and 0 bases from J, with 12 bases between. The germline gives CDR1 LNHDA, CDR2 SQIVND (reference sequence). The CDR3 totals 14 residues. The CDR3 protein is CASRDLASSYEQYF. Written as DNA, the CDR3 is TGTGCCAGTAGAGACTTAGCGAGCTCCTACGAGCAGTACTTC. Variable domain in full (rest from reference TRBV19 and TRBJ2-7): DGGITQSPKYLFRKEGQNVTLSCEQNLNHDAMYWYRQDPGQGLRLIYYSQIVNDFQKGDIAEGYSVSREKKESFPLTVTSAQKNPTAFYLCASRDLASSYEQYFGPGTRLTVT.

The CDR3 nucleotides are TGTGCCAGCAGCTACGGAACCTATAATTCACCCCTCCACTTT. It translates to CASSYGTYNSPLHF. The rearrangement joins TRBV7-2 to TRBJ1-6; D gene ambiguous. Trimming shortened V by 4 bases and J by 2 bases, and 6 bases separated the two germline ends. CDR3 length equals 14 residues. From germline, CDR1 is SGHTA and CDR2 FQGNSA.

CDR3 loop: CASSLTSGGGNEQFF. In nucleotides, the CDR3 is TGTGCCAGCAGCTTGACTAGCGGGGGGGGGAATGAGCAGTTCTTC. The gene calls are TRBV11-2 and TRBJ2-1; 14 bases are a match to TRBD2. The CDR3 covers 15 residues. V lost 3 bases, J lost 7 bases, and 2 bases stayed unmatched. Germline values: CDR1 SGHAT, CDR2 FQNNGV.